The 7 T cell receptor beta chains below were found in one sample sequenced in a study of shared clonotypes between healthy human individuals. Produced via immunoSEQ multiplex PCR; TCRdb's table is partial and in-frame only. The sample lists 2 million to 2.5 million clones; more than 85% were seen once. Sample: naive CD4+ T cells from PBMCs. Subset given: CD45RA+ positively selected. The receptors here all came from a man younger than 35 in good health. Some clones in this sample may be carry-over from other donors' samples.

V usage is TRBV4-1 and J usage is TRBJ2-3; D unresolved. The CDR3 is 15 amino acids. Germline values: CDR1 MGHRA, CDR2 YSYEKL. Trimming shortened V by 3 bases and J by 7 bases, and 17 bases separated the two germline ends. CDR3 residues: CASSHPLLKPYTQYF. Here the CDR3 DNA reads TGCGCCAGCAGCCACCCGTTATTAAAGCCCTATACGCAGTATTTT.

This clone came up a few times. The V call is TRBV10-1, the J call TRBJ1-4; possibly TRBD1 for D (5 bases). Per the germline V gene, CDR1 is WNHNN and CDR2 is SYGVQD (reference sequence). V lost 3 bases to trimming and J lost 0 bases, with 5 bases between them. The CDR3 totals 14 residues. CDR3 residues: CASSEGATNEKLFF. The DNA for the CDR3 is TGCGCCAGCAGTGAAGGGGCAACTAATGAAAAACTGTTTTTT.

The rearrangement joins TRBV7-3 to TRBJ1-5; possible D gene TRBD1, 5 bases. The CDR3 is 13 amino acids. V dropped 0 bases and J dropped 11 bases, with 11 bases sitting between them. Germline V CDR1 and CDR2: SGHTA, FQGTGA. As DNA, the CDR3 is TGTGCCAGCAGCTTAACAAGTGGGGGGGCCCAGCATTTT. It specifies CASSLTSGGAQHF.

The V gene is TRBV7-9, the J gene TRBJ1-1, with TRBD1 identical over 9 bases. V lost 6 bases and J lost 5; bases outside the gene matches: 13. CDR3 size: 16 residues. Germline V lookup: CDR1 SEHNR, CDR2 FQNEAQ (reference sequence). The CDR3 DNA reads as TGTGCCAGCAGATCAACAGGGGGCGGAGGATGGACTGAAGCTTTCTTT. Encoded protein: CASRSTGGGGWTEAFF.

The chain couples TRBV7-2 to TRBJ1-5, with a possible D match to TRBD1 (5 bases). There are 15 residues in the CDR3. Between the trimmed V and J ends, which lost 5 bases and 1 base, there was a span of 12 bases. Germline assignment: CDR1 SGHTA and CDR2 FQGNSA. CDR3: CASSMGGTSNQPQHF. CDR3 bases: TGTGCCAGCAGCATGGGGGGAACGAGCAATCAGCCCCAGCATTTT.

The chain combines TRBV11-3 with TRBJ2-3; 11 bases are shared with TRBD2. With 5 bases clipped from V and 4 bases from J, the junction kept 5 bases outside the gene matches. The germline CDR1 and CDR2 sequences are SGHNT and YENEEA. The CDR3 is made up of 15 amino acids. CDR3 sequence (DNA): TGTGCCAGCAGCCTAATAGCGGGAGGGGCAGATACGCAGTATTTT. Residues: CASSLIAGGADTQYF. Full variable domain (missing parts from reference TRBV11-3 and TRBJ2-3): EAGVVQSPRYKIIEKKQPVAFWCNPISGHNTLYWYLQNLGQGPELLIRYENEEAVDDSQLPKDRFSAERLKGVDSTLKIQPAELGDSAVYLCASSLIAGGADTQYFGPGTRLTVL.

This chain links TRBV10-3 with TRBJ1-4, with D tentatively TRBD1 (5 bases). The CDR3 covers 13 residues. V was clipped by 6 bases and J by 10 bases, with 15 bases between them. Germline V CDR1 and CDR2: ENHRY, SYGVKD. The CDR3 loop reads CAISGDGIRKLFF. DNA of the CDR3: TGTGCCATCAGCGGGGACGGGATAAGAAAACTGTTTTTT.